The 10 T cell receptor beta chains listed next were all sequenced from one sample in a study of beta chain features in type 1 diabetes. Findings of the study overall: There was a moderate but significant shortening of TCRB CDR3s in all four CD4+ subsets of Type 1 diabetes patients.

Their specific antigens are unknown. The sequenced template was cDNA made from the entire isolated RNA. Only in-frame clones appear in the TCRdb table, and some are missing; sequencing was by immunoSEQ multiplex PCR. The sample holds about 340,000 clones, approximately 13% seen once. Sequenced: naive CD4+ T cells from blood. The receptors come from a woman younger than 35 with type 1 diabetes.

The gene calls are TRBV7-2 and TRBJ2-1, with a tentative D call TRBD2 (6 bases). Germline V lookup: CDR1 SGHTA, CDR2 FQGNSA. The CDR3 extends over 14 amino acids. V lost 5 bases and J 7 bases, leaving 15 bases between the germline ends. CDR3 amino acids: CASSPEGLSNEQFF. Here the CDR3 DNA reads TGTGCCAGCAGCCCAGAGGGACTCAGTAATGAGCAGTTCTTC.

The chain carries TRBV18 and TRBJ2-7; TRBD2 aligns across 8 bases. Germline assignment: CDR1 KGHSH and CDR2 LQKENI. The CDR3 is made up of 16 amino acids. V was pared by 0 bases and J by 7 bases, with 11 bases of the junction left unmatched. The CDR3 protein is CASSPPNGRAPGEQYF. The CDR3 DNA reads TGTGCCAGCTCACCACCGAACGGGAGGGCCCCTGGGGAGCAGTACTTC.

This clone occurred a few times. The rearrangement links TRBV6-6 to TRBJ2-1; 13 nucleotides align to TRBD2. CDR3 length: 15 amino acids. CDR1 is MNHNY, CDR2 SVGAGI, per germline (reference sequence). The J segment lost 8 bases and the V segment lost 6 bases, leaving 7 bases of the junction unmatched. CDR3 protein: CASSRGTSGTDEQFF. As DNA, the CDR3 is TGTGCCAGCAGCCGGGGGACTAGCGGGACCGATGAGCAGTTCTTC.

This chain uses TRBV18 with TRBJ2-1; D ambiguous. The CDR3 sequence is 15 residues long. Germline-derived CDR1 and CDR2 are KGHSH and LQKENI. Trimming pared 2 bases from V and 0 bases from J, leaving 8 bases between. CDR3 amino acids: CASSPSPSSYNEQFF. DNA for the CDR3: TGTGCCAGCTCACCATCCCCGAGCTCCTACAATGAGCAGTTCTTC.

This chain joins TRBV18 and TRBJ2-7; tentatively, D is TRBD1 (5 bases). The V end lost 3 bases, the J end lost 2 bases, and 17 bases lay between the germline ends. Germline values: CDR1 KGHSH, CDR2 LQKENI. This CDR3 region has 16 residues. CDR3 amino acids: CASSPPTSTGTYEQYF. Written as DNA, the CDR3 is TGTGCCAGCTCACCCCCCACCAGTACAGGCACCTACGAGCAGTACTTC.

This clone was recorded a few times. The V and J genes are TRBV6-5 and TRBJ2-2, with a possible D match to TRBD1 (5 bases). Trimming shortened V by 7 bases and J by 0 bases, and 12 bases separated the two germline ends. The CDR3 is made up of 15 amino acids. Germline values: CDR1 MNHEY, CDR2 SVGAGI. The CDR3 DNA reads as TGTGCCAGCAAGGGCAGGGTAACGAACACCGGGGAGCTGTTTTTT. It codes for CASKGRVTNTGELFF.

This clone was counted only a few times. The chain is built from TRBV11-2 and TRBJ2-1; D perhaps matches TRBD2 (6 bases). The V end lost 0 bases, the J end lost 6 bases, and 9 bases lay between the germline ends. The CDR3 extends over 14 amino acids. Per the germline V gene, CDR1 is SGHAT and CDR2 is FQNNGV. The CDR3 loop is CASSLDGGSNEQFF. In DNA form, the CDR3 reads TGTGCCAGCAGCTTAGATGGGGGGAGCAATGAGCAGTTCTTC.

This clone was counted a few times. This chain uses TRBV5-4 with TRBJ2-3; TRBD1 aligns across 8 bases. The V and J ends lost 4 bases and 2 bases, in that order; junction bases with no gene match: 6. Germline CDR1 SGHNT, CDR2 YYREEE (reference sequence). This CDR3 has 15 amino acids. The CDR3 loop reads CASSRQGPSTDTQYF. The DNA of the CDR3 is TGTGCCAGCAGCCGACAGGGGCCATCCACAGATACGCAGTATTTT.

The CDR3 nucleotides are TGTGCCAGCAGTAGGGACAGCCTCGATACGCAGTATTTT. Translated: CASSRDSLDTQYF. The rearrangement joins TRBV9 to TRBJ2-3; 7 bases are shared with TRBD1. This CDR3 spans 13 amino acids. Germline CDR1 reads SGDLS; CDR2 reads YYNGEE. V trimming: 5 bases; J trimming: 6 bases; junction bases outside the gene matches: 6.

The chain joins TRBV7-9 to TRBJ1-2; D remains unclear. Germline CDR1 SEHNR, CDR2 FQNEAQ (reference sequence). The CDR3 is made up of 12 amino acids. The V end lost 5 bases, the J end lost 2 bases, and 6 bases lay between the germline ends. CDR3 coding DNA: TGTGCCAGCAGCCGCGAGAACTATGGCTACACCTTC. Translation gives CASSRENYGYTF.